The present TCR beta chain was sequenced within a study of memory CD4+ T cells and cytomegalovirus serostatus. Study-level findings and limits: Repertoires predicted CMV serostatus with median bootstrapped AUC of about 0.95. Each of 67 CMV-associated TCRbeta sequences occurred in one to five individuals.

Sequencing was performed with immunoSEQ multiplex PCR; in TCRdb, only in-frame clones are kept and a portion is missing. The data hold roughly 50,000 clones, with more than 70% observed a single time. CDR3 length equals 15 residues. V was clipped by 4 bases and J by 7 bases; unmatched bases: 10. CDR1 SGHDN and CDR2 FVKESK come from the germline V gene. About this clone itself: What it binds is not known.

Single viable CD3+CD4+CD8-CD45RO+ cells were sorted as the memory CD4+ T cells. Serum IgG to CMV pp150, pp28, p38 and p52 defined serostatus. This receptor was obtained from an adult in good health and CMV-seronegative. Some clones in this sample may be carry-over from other donors' samples. V and J are TRBV14 and TRBJ2-1, with 7 bases aligning to TRBD2. The sample was memory CD4+ T cells from blood. The CDR3 here is CASSPSNRGGNEQFF. Here the CDR3 DNA reads TGTGCCAGCAGCCCGAGCAACCGGGGAGGGAATGAGCAGTTCTTC.